This T cell receptor beta chain came from a study of cytomegalovirus exposure and HLA in healthy donors (dated by TCRdb to between 2016 and 2019). At the level of the whole study: According to an earlier analysis of 550 to 700 of the donors, roughly 180 million T cells yielded roughly 110 million unique TCR beta sequences and about 300 Gb of sequence data. Across 300 to 400 genotyped donors of the cohort, an average of about 240,000 unique TCR beta nucleotide sequences per donor were sequenced, and roughly 18% of those sequences were non-productive. All discovery cohort repertoires had been generated on a single sequencing platform. Of the 300 to 450 genotyped donors, approximately 83% fell in the genetic ancestry cluster associated with self-reported Caucasian donors. To decide whether each TCR beta V gene segment behaved as functional or pseudogenic, an earlier analysis of fewer than 750 of the donors relied on high-throughput TCR beta sequencing. The study used immunosequencing to profile the T cell repertoires of 670 or so subjects and linked those repertoires to cytomegalovirus serostatus. An early release that covered roughly 600 HLA-typed donors contained about 300 gigabases of sequencing data and 75 million to 100 million unique TCR sequences. Donor age, sex, ethnicity and CMV serostatus were compiled together with the repertoire data. To study patterns of TCR occurrence, a later analysis re-analyzed previously published TCR beta repertoires from 650 to 750 donors and added high-resolution HLA genotyping. Typing coverage differed by locus: A, B, C, DRB1 and DQB1 were typed in roughly 629-630 donors, DQA1 in about 500, DPA1 in 606, and DPB1 in 400 to 490. Because of strong linkage in the cohort, roughly five DR-DQ haplotypes were treated as single units for association and clustering. Rather than using new phenotypic data, the later analysis identified candidate immune exposures from TCR beta sequences and from how often those sequences occurred across donors. A later genetic analysis took genome-wide SNP genotypes for about 55% of the roughly 670 donors and used that subset as a discovery cohort. HLA typing covered class I and class II loci at four-digit resolution. Along with the approximately 650-subject first cohort, a separate validation cohort of over a hundred different subjects was used. To predict cytomegalovirus infection status, the study brought together high-throughput TCR immunosequencing, statistical association of individual TCRs with disease status, and machine learning. The aim of the study was to test whether cataloging public T cell receptors could identify signatures of past pathogen exposure.

Findings and caveats that apply to the study as a whole: Immune exposure information for the cohort was limited to CMV serostatus. The study listed over 150 TCR beta chains as associated with cytomegalovirus. A later genetic analysis associated a missense DCLRE1C variant with V-gene and J-gene trimming of TCR beta chains, and an independent cohort replicated the association. A few of the identified cytomegalovirus-associated TCR beta chains were confirmed in vitro to be specific for cytomegalovirus antigens. Some IMGT-functional V segments, including TRBV6-2 and TRBV6-3, could not be told apart with the 87-base-pair reads, so those segments were excluded. A further reported finding was that TCR beta sequences accurately predicted the HLA-A and HLA-B alleles for most subjects in the first cohort. A group of highly shared sequence variants was considered likely to be a technical artifact of the sequencing pipeline. Correlated functional status among segregating V segments might be attributable to linkage disequilibrium, but an unknown experimental factor could not be ruled out. Because counts were too low, under 20 rarely observed V segments, including chromosome 9 orphons, were left out of the earlier analysis of about 500 of the donors. The classifier was reported to diagnose cytomegalovirus status with high specificity and sensitivity in both the original and validation cohorts. A later analysis associated roughly 17,000 TCR beta sequences with specific HLA alleles at a false discovery rate of 0.05. The cohort was sequenced for TCR beta chains only, and without alpha or paired-chain data the features that could be detected were limited. Across donors, most TCR sequences were observed very rarely, whereas some public TCRs were present in many individuals. It was suggested by the authors that the approach could potentially be generalized to other disease states and immunological phenotypes. In an earlier analysis of approximately 590 of the donors, most TCR beta V segments were observed in productive rearrangements about 87% or about 30% of the time, broadly matching IMGT annotations. In a later analysis, the rate of TCR association differed among HLA loci, with DRB1 alleles having the most associated TCRs and HLA-C alleles having the fewest. The presence/absence analyses assumed that sequencing depth was roughly uniform across donors, and that assumption may not be true. Because HLA typing was unavailable for some donors at each locus, only the typed subset was used in association tests. In a later analysis, HLA-associated TCR beta chains were found to be more clonally expanded and to have lower generation probabilities than equally common non-associated chains. In a later analysis, several top co-occurrence clusters were reported to appear linked to parvovirus B19, influenza, CMV and Epstein-Barr virus. A later analysis found that most CMV-associated TCR beta chains appeared HLA-restricted, with HLA associations seemingly driven largely by CMV exposure. A later genetic analysis reported fewer N-insertions in productive TCRs among donors in an Asian-associated ancestry cluster than the approximately 700-donor mean. When HLA alleles, especially DR and DQ, strongly co-occurred, TCR associations were difficult to assign to individual alleles.

The CDR3, from cysteine to phenylalanine, totals 15 residues. Only CDR3 DNA is held: 45 bases, read in frame from base 1. CDR1 SNHLY and CDR2 FYNNEI are derived from the germline V gene. V is reduced by 0 bases and J by 6 bases, leaving a spacing of 15 bases between them. The cohort was made up of approximately 670 healthy bone marrow donors. Cohort members were all nominally healthy when sampled, although unrecorded immune exposures were likely present. The donor tested CMV seropositive and was one of the 289 seropositive cohort members. Each donor provided a peripheral blood sample, and peripheral blood mononuclear cells were used for TCR beta sequencing. The Qiagen DNeasy Blood Extraction Kit was used to extract genomic DNA from the blood cell samples. The library was built by means of the immunoSEQ multiplex PCR assay. For the multiplex PCR, a mixture combining 60 forward primers for TCR Vbeta segments and 13 reverse primers for TCR Jbeta segments was used. The CDR3 region of rearranged TCR beta genes was amplified from genomic DNA by a multiplex PCR assay. Amplified TCR beta libraries were sequenced as 87-base-pair reads on the Illumina HiSeq System. As for how the authors treated the data: A later analysis tallied roughly 80 million unique TCR beta chains across the approximately 670 repertoires, and about 10 million of those chains were shared by two or more donors. Raw reads were error-corrected and collapsed into unique sequences with a nearest-neighbor algorithm that merged closely related sequences to remove PCR and sequencing errors. V, D and J gene segments were assigned by aligning CDR3 sequences to IMGT reference sequences. For a sequence to be retained, a match of at least six nucleotides was required to both a V gene segment and a J gene segment. A rearrangement counted as productive if the CDR3 had no stop codons and remained in frame with V and J, and every other rearrangement counted as non-productive. CDR3 was defined by IMGT convention, running from the second conserved V-encoded cysteine to the conserved J-encoded phenylalanine. The earlier analysis of approximately 500 of the donors excluded sequences that lacked an unambiguous match to a single V gene segment. In an earlier analysis of approximately 610 of the donors, V segments were called functional above 56.7% productive rearrangements and were called segregating when the between-donor standard deviation exceeded 5%. A statistical classification framework was built for diagnosing cytomegalovirus status from the catalog of TCR beta chain sequences. A later analysis assigned V and J genes by comparing TCR nucleotide sequences with IMGT/GENE-DB human TR gene sequences. The TCRdist pipeline was used in a later analysis to assign CDR3 sequences and most-parsimonious VDJ recombination scenarios. In a later analysis, every TCR beta chain was defined by the combination of its CDR3 amino acid sequence and its V-gene family, and reads without a unique V-gene family were dropped. In a later analysis, fewer than 600 highly shared, low-generation-probability nucleotide sequences were removed to address suspected cross-contamination and a sequencing artifact. In a later analysis, a clonal expansion index for each public chain was calculated from normalized within-repertoire ranks of inferred template counts. In a later analysis, generation probabilities were computed with a VDJ recombination model fitted to out-of-frame rearrangements, and the resulting probabilities were checked against IGoR. Hypergeometric tests were used in a later analysis to score TCR-TCR, TCR-HLA and TCR-CMV co-occurrence, with a repertoire-size bias correction applied to the TCR pairs. False discovery rates were estimated in a later analysis by permuting HLA or CMV assignments 20 times. In a later analysis, co-occurring TCRs were grouped using DBSCAN, and TCRdist sequence similarity was added for clustering within HLA-allele-positive subsets. For co-occurrence clustering, repertoires with fewer than 30,000 or more than 120,000 public chains were excluded, along with five repertoires with anomalous nucleotide sharing. Imported from immuneACCESS, the table was reduced by TCRdb to in-frame sequences with V and J called. These copies leave out some clones; in studies compared against another copy, an unresolved V gene accounts for under half, and the cause of the remainder is not known. V, J and clone size are those of that table, while D and trimming were read from the DNA. This sample lists over 150,000 clones; 75% were detected once. The ten biggest clones cover approximately 3% of the sample.

Remarks on this clone: No antigen is known for it. Base qualities are not at hand, and no much larger clone is one base apart.

The V gene is TRBV2 and the J gene is TRBJ2-7; 5 matching bases give a weak D call of TRBD2. This TCR was sampled from a woman aged 50 to 65 in good health and CMV-seropositive. The specimen was PBMCs. The CDR3 protein: CASSEAGSGLSEQYF. The nucleotides read TGTGCCAGCAGTGAAGCGGGGTCGGGGTTGAGCGAGCAGTACTTC.